A single sample gave rise to the 24 T cell receptor beta chains below, sequenced in a study of Graves' ophthalmopathy and Graves' hyperthyroidism (dated by TCRdb to between 2017 and 2018). The sequencer was an Illumina HiSeq 2000. TCR beta CDR3 regions were amplified from RNA transcripts for repertoire sequencing. A first-round RT-PCR used HTBI primers with the Qiagen OneStep RT-PCR kit, followed by a second-round multiplex PCR, size selection and purification. TCRdb reran the public reads through fastp at Q25 and MiXCR, keeping productive beta chains. One record per CDR3 amino acid sequence lists the most common genes and DNA. The sample profile shows around 600,000 distinct CDR3 sequences; roughly 41% of them were found once. The ten top clones hold more than 2.5% of the sample. The sequenced sample consisted of peripheral blood. The receptors come from an adult man with Graves' ophthalmopathy.

This clonotype was observed at least ten times. J is TRBJ2-7 and V is TRBV12-3 or TRBV12-4, with unresolved D. The CDR3 loop spans 12 amino acids. With 3 bases removed from V and 7 bases from J, the gap between germline ends came to 10 bases. CDR3: CASSFRLEEQYF. The CDR3 DNA is TGTGCCAGCAGTTTCAGGTTGGAAGAGCAGTACTTC.

This clonotype was detected ten times or more. V is TRBV6-6 and J is TRBJ1-6; D gene unclear. The CDR3 extends over 15 amino acids. V was cut by 3 bases and J by 7 bases, with 13 bases left in between. Germline lookup yields CDR1 MNHNY and CDR2 SVGAGI (reference sequence). The CDR3 nucleotides read TGTGCCAGCAGTTATAGCCGGCACGCGAATTCACCCCTCCACTTT. This codes for CASSYSRHANSPLHF.

The V gene is TRBV29-1, the J gene TRBJ2-5, with a tentative D call TRBD2 (7 bases). Judging by the DNA end, TRBJ2-7 fits better; the J call may be wrong. This CDR3 contains 14 residues. Per the germline V gene, CDR1 is SQVTM and CDR2 is ANQGSEA. This chain's CDR3 is CSSELGGRGDEQYF. DNA of the CDR3: TGCAGCAGTGAATTGGGGGGGCGCGGGGACGAGCAGTACTTC.

This rearrangement joins TRBV10-3 to TRBJ1-1; 9 bases are a match to TRBD1. The germline gives CDR1 ENHRY, CDR2 SYGVKD. J was trimmed by 3 bases and V by 10 bases; bases with no gene match: 9. The CDR3 consists of 14 residues. For the CDR3, the DNA is TGTGCCACGAGGGCTGGGGACAGGGACACTGAAGCTTTCTTT. This sequence encodes CATRAGDRDTEAFF.

The rearrangement links TRBV15 to TRBJ2-3, with 13 nucleotides matching TRBD2. There are 20 residues in the CDR3. V dropped 0 bases and J dropped 2; count of bases not matched to a gene: 11. Germline lookup yields CDR1 LNHNV and CDR2 YYDKDF (reference sequence). The CDR3, as DNA: TGTGCCACCAGCAGAGAAGGACTCGGGACTAGCGGGATGAACACAGATACGCAGTATTTT. Translated: CATSREGLGTSGMNTDTQYF.

V gene TRBV29-1 combines with J gene TRBJ2-5; D not certain. CDR1 and CDR2 (germline): SQVTM, ANQGSEA. V was clipped by 3 bases and J by 4 bases, with 15 bases between them. The CDR3 covers 14 residues. The CDR3 DNA sequence: TGCAGCGTTGATGAGGCAGGAGTGCCAGAGACCCAGTACTTC. This encodes CSVDEAGVPETQYF.

In the case of this clonotype: A read error is possible here, since a much larger clone lies one base away. The V call is TRBV20-1, the J call TRBJ1-2, with a tentative D call TRBD1 (5 bases). Germline CDR1 and CDR2: DFQATT and SNEGSKA (reference sequence). The CDR3 has 12 amino acids. The CDR3 sequence is CSARGRGYDYTF. The CDR3 DNA reads as TGCAGTGCTAGAGGCCGGGGCTATGACTACACCTTC.

This clonotype showed up many times. The gene calls are TRBV24-1 and TRBJ2-5, with D possibly called TRBD1 or TRBD2 (6 bases each). Per germline, CDR1 KGHDR and CDR2 SFDVKD. The CDR3 length is 13 residues. V lost 3 bases and J 4 bases, leaving 8 bases between the germline ends. The CDR3 loop reads CATSDGGPETQYF. CDR3 DNA sequence: TGTGCCACCAGTGATGGGGGGCCAGAGACCCAGTACTTC.

The chain uses TRBV6-5 and TRBJ1-1, with D perhaps TRBD1 (5 bases). Per germline, CDR1 MNHEY and CDR2 SVGAGI. This CDR3 has 16 amino acids. V was trimmed by 6 bases and J by 3 bases, leaving 20 bases between them. CDR3 sequence (DNA): TGTGCCAGCAGCTGGAGGGGCGGACTTACCGACACTGAAGCTTTCTTT. Translating it yields CASSWRGGLTDTEAFF.

The chain employs TRBV25-1 and TRBJ1-2, with a possible D match to TRBD1 (6 bases). V was pared by 5 bases and J by 8 bases, with 21 bases between. Germline loops: CDR1 MGHDK, CDR2 SYGVNS. The CDR3 covers 15 residues. CDR3 in amino acids: CASSFAQGGGYGYTF. CDR3 DNA: TGTGCCAGCAGTTTTGCCCAGGGAGGGGGATACGGCTACACCTTC.

The chain couples TRBV29-1 to TRBJ2-5; unclear D gene. This CDR3 is built from 12 residues. V lost 2 bases, J lost 11 bases, and 15 bases lay in between. Germline V gene lookup returns CDR1 SQVTM and CDR2 ANQGSEA. CDR3 protein: CSVERPYNEQYF. The CDR3 DNA follows: TGCAGCGTTGAACGGCCGTACAATGAGCAGTACTTC.

This clonotype was observed many times. V and J are TRBV10-3 and TRBJ1-2; no clear D gene. The CDR3 spans 12 residues. Germline V CDR1 and CDR2: ENHRY, SYGVKD. The V gene lost 4 bases and the J gene lost 3 bases, with 6 bases spanning the gap. The CDR3 bases are TGTGCCATCAGTGGCGGGGACTATGGCTACACCTTC. Its translation: CAISGGDYGYTF.

The chain employs TRBV20-1 and TRBJ2-2; 14 bases line up with TRBD2. V lost 2 bases to trimming and J lost 6 bases; unmatched junction nucleotides: 2. The CDR3 consists of 15 residues. The germline V gene has CDR1 DFQATT and CDR2 SNEGSKA (reference sequence). The CDR3 is CSARPGLAGAGELFF. DNA for the CDR3: TGCAGTGCTAGACCGGGACTAGCGGGAGCCGGGGAGCTGTTTTTT.

This clonotype has a count of ten or more. The junction departs from the called germline gene at one end, perhaps through a read error. The rearrangement uses TRBV7-7 and TRBJ2-5; 8 bases match TRBD2. CDR3 length: 17 residues. Germline values: CDR1 SSHAT, CDR2 FNYEAQ (reference sequence). The DNA for the CDR3 is TGTGCTAGCAGCTTAGCGCACGGGGGGGCCTTCAGCCAGACCCAGTACTTC. Its translation: CASSLAHGGAFSQTQYF.

Details on this clonotype: This may be a read error: a much more frequent sequence differs by one nucleotide. This chain uses TRBV10-3 with TRBJ1-1; unclear D gene. V was cut by 5 bases and J by 0 bases, with 10 bases left in between. This CDR3 comprises 14 residues. Per the germline V gene, CDR1 is ENHRY and CDR2 is SYGVKD. The CDR3 region is CAISLSPMNTEAFF. CDR3 DNA sequence: TGTGCCATCAGTTTATCACCCATGAACACTGAAGCTTTCTTT.

This clonotype was detected many times. The chain is built from TRBV24-1 and TRBJ1-5, with D possibly TRBD1 on 6 matching bases. The CDR3 has 12 amino acids. CDR1 KGHDR and CDR2 SFDVKD come from the germline V gene. Trimming shortened V by 3 bases and J by 11 bases, and 10 bases separated the two germline ends. CDR3 amino acids: CATSDLPGAQHF. CDR3 coding DNA: TGTGCCACCAGTGATCTCCCAGGGGCCCAGCATTTT.

The DNA for the CDR3 is TGTGCCAGCAGCTTAGGACGGGAACCCGGGGAGCTGTTTTTT. Its translation is CASSLGREPGELFF. V and J are TRBV7-9 and TRBJ2-2, with D possibly TRBD2 on 5 matching bases. Trimming took off 1 base at V and 6 bases at J, with 9 bases between the two ends. CDR1 SEHNR and CDR2 FQNEAQ come from the germline V gene (reference sequence). CDR3 size: 14 residues.

This clonotype was detected only a few times. The rearrangement uses TRBV28 and TRBJ1-1; the match to TRBD1 covers 8 bases. V shed 6 bases, J shed 0 bases, and the junction held 3 bases outside the gene matches. Germline CDR1 and CDR2: MDHEN and SYDVKM. The length of the CDR3 is 14 residues. Here the CDR3 reads CASRAGQVNTEAFF. The DNA of the CDR3 is TGTGCCAGCAGAGCGGGACAGGTGAACACTGAAGCTTTCTTT.

This clonotype was picked up many times. This CDR3 is CASSLNQGGGNQPQHF. The CDR3 DNA sequence: TGTGCCAGCAGTTTAAACCAGGGGGGAGGCAATCAGCCCCAGCATTTT. The chain employs TRBV7-2 and TRBJ1-5, with 7 positions matching TRBD1. V shed 6 bases, J shed 2 bases, and the junction held 10 bases outside the gene matches. The length of the CDR3 is 16 residues. CDR1 is SGHTA and CDR2 is FQGNSA in the germline V gene.

This clonotype was found a few times. The chain uses TRBV12-3 or TRBV12-4 and TRBJ2-2; D tentatively fits TRBD1 or TRBD2 (5 bases each). Between the trimmed V and J ends, which lost 4 bases and 0 bases, there was a span of 12 bases. The CDR3 has 16 residues. Written as DNA, the CDR3 is TGTGCCAGCAGTTCACCGGGACGGGCGAACACCGGGGAGCTGTTTTTT. Its translation: CASSSPGRANTGELFF.

The rearrangement uses TRBV7-4 and TRBJ2-5; D is ambiguous. Deletions cut 6 bases from V and 4 bases from J, with 12 bases between. Germline loops: CDR1 SGHVT, CDR2 SQSDAQ. The CDR3 runs to 13 residues. The chain's CDR3 is CASSLRYPETQYF. The CDR3 DNA is TGTGCCAGCAGTCTCAGGTACCCAGAGACCCAGTACTTC.

V and J are TRBV14 and TRBJ1-6, with D possibly being TRBD1 (6 bases). Germline V gives CDR1 SGHDN, CDR2 FVKESK. Between the trimmed V and J ends, which lost 6 bases and 7 bases, there was a span of 16 bases. The CDR3 runs to 15 residues. The CDR3 loop is CASRPGYRENSPLHF. The CDR3 region has the DNA TGTGCCAGCAGGCCCGGGTACAGGGAAAATTCACCCCTCCACTTT.

V gene TRBV6-5 combines with J gene TRBJ1-4, with 8 bases aligning to TRBD1. This CDR3 is 14 amino acids long. Germline V CDR1 and CDR2: MNHEY, SVGAGI. The ends lost 6 bases at V and 7 bases at J; junction bases unmatched: 7. The CDR3 is CASRAGTGGEKLFF. The CDR3 DNA reads TGTGCCAGCAGGGCCGGGACAGGCGGTGAAAAACTGTTTTTT.

This clonotype was counted many times. The gene calls are TRBV20-1 and TRBJ1-3; no reliable D call. The CDR3 runs to 13 residues. Trimming removed 0 bases at V and 0 bases at J, with 3 bases between. Looked up from germline, CDR1 is DFQATT and CDR2 is SNEGSKA (reference sequence). The DNA for the CDR3 is TGCAGTGCTAGAGAGACCTCTGGAAACACCATATATTTT. It is translated as CSARETSGNTIYF.